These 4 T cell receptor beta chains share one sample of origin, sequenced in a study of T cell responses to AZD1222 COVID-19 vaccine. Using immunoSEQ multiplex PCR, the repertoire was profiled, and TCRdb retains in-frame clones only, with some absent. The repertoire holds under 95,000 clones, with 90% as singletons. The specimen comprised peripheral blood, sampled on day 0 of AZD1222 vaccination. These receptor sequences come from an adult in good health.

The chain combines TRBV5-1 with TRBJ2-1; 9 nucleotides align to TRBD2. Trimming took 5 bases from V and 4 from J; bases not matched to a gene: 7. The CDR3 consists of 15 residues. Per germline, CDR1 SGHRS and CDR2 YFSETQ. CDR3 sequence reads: CASRVAGEVYNEQFF. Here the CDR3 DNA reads TGCGCCAGCAGGGTAGCGGGAGAGGTTTACAATGAGCAGTTCTTC.

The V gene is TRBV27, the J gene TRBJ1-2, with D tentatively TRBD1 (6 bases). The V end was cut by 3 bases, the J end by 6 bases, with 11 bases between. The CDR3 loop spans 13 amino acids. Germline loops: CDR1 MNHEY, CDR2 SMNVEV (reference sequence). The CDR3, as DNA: TGTGCCAGCAGTTTTTTGGGGGCCAATGGCTACACCTTC. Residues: CASSFLGANGYTF.

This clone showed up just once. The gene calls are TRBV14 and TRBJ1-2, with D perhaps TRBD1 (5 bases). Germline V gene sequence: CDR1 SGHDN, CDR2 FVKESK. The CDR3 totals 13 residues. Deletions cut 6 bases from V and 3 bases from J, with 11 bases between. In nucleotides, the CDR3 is TGTGCCAGCAGTCACGGGACGCACTATGGCTACACCTTC. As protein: CASSHGTHYGYTF. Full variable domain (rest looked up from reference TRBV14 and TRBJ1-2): EAGVTQFPSHSVIEKGQTVTLRCDPISGHDNLYWYRRVMGKEIKFLLHFVKESKQDESGMPNNRFLAERTGGTYSTLKVQPAELEDSGVYFCASSHGTHYGYTFGSGTRLTVV.

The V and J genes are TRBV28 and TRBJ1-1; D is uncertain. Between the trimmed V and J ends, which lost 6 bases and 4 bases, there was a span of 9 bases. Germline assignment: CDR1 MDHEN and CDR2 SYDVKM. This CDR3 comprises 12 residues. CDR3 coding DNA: TGTGCCAGCAGGGAGAGTGGCACTGAAGCTTTCTTT. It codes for CASRESGTEAFF.